One and the same sample provided the 27 T cell receptor beta chains below, sequenced in a study of T cell changes during pregnancy in multiple sclerosis. Produced via immunoSEQ multiplex PCR; TCRdb's table is partial and in-frame only. The sample carries 40,000 to 55,000 clones, about 93% recorded once. This sample comprised CD4+ T cells from peripheral blood mononuclear cells, obtained before pregnancy. The receptors were gathered from a female donor with multiple sclerosis, enrolled in a pregnancy study.

The CDR3 region has the DNA TGTGCCAGCAGCTGGGGAGGGATGGGCAATCAGCCCCAGCATTTT. Amino acids: CASSWGGMGNQPQHF. This chain connects TRBV5-5 to TRBJ1-5; D is undetermined. Germline V gene data show CDR1 as SGHKS and CDR2 as YYEKEE (reference sequence). The V end was cut by 3 bases, the J end by 2 bases, with 12 bases between. CDR3 length: 15 residues.

In the case of this clone: At the DNA level, this CDR3 is encoded by other sequences in the same sample as well. V usage is TRBV29-1 and J usage is TRBJ2-5; 7 positions agree with TRBD1. The CDR3 is made up of 12 amino acids. CDR1 and CDR2 (germline): SQVTM, ANQGSEA. J was trimmed by 5 bases and V by 7 bases; bases with no gene match: 7. The CDR3 is CSARTGGETQYF. The CDR3, as DNA: TGCAGCGCCCGGACAGGCGGCGAGACCCAGTACTTC.

This clone is labeled medium-sized. V is TRBV30 and J is TRBJ2-1; 8 nucleotides line up with TRBD2. This CDR3 comprises 14 residues. Looked up from germline, CDR1 is GTSNPN and CDR2 is SVGIG (reference sequence). V was clipped by 5 bases and J by 9 bases; unmatched bases: 12. CDR3 coding DNA: TGTGCCTGGGGTGGAGGGCGGGGGGATGGTGAGCAGTTCTTC. It yields the protein CAWGGGRGDGEQFF.

The CDR3 loop reads CASSPQAGISDEQYF. The CDR3 DNA sequence: TGTGCCAGCAGCCCGCAAGCGGGAATTAGCGACGAGCAGTACTTC. V is TRBV7-3 and J is TRBJ2-7, with 7 bases that match TRBD2. V lost 5 bases to trimming and J lost 5 bases; unmatched junction nucleotides: 12. The CDR3 has 15 amino acids. Germline-derived CDR1 and CDR2 are SGHTA and FQGTGA.

The rearrangement joins TRBV14 to TRBJ2-7; TRBD2 agrees at 11 bases. CDR1 SGHDN and CDR2 FVKESK come from the germline V gene. The trim removed 4 bases at V and 0 bases at J, leaving 5 bases unmatched. The CDR3 spans 16 residues. CDR3 sequence: CASSPRLAGSSYEQYF. As DNA, the CDR3 is TGTGCCAGCAGCCCGCGACTAGCGGGATCCTCCTACGAGCAGTACTTC.

The V call is TRBV6-5, the J call TRBJ2-1, with a weak D call TRBD1 (6 bases). The germline CDR1 and CDR2 sequences are MNHEY and SVGAGI. The CDR3 totals 12 residues. Trimming took off 6 bases at V and 7 bases at J, with 10 bases between the two ends. The CDR3 loop is CASRNRENEQFF. For the CDR3, the DNA is TGTGCCAGCAGAAACAGGGAAAATGAGCAGTTCTTC.

V gene TRBV30 combines with J gene TRBJ2-3, with D possibly matching TRBD1 (6 bases). Between the trimmed V and J ends, which lost 5 bases and 0 bases, there was a span of 15 bases. This CDR3 has 15 residues. CDR1 and CDR2 (germline): GTSNPN, SVGIG (reference sequence). The CDR3 nucleotides read TGTGCCTGGTCACCAGGGACACTTAGCACAGATACGCAGTATTTT. It specifies CAWSPGTLSTDTQYF.

The chain couples TRBV10-1 to TRBJ2-5; the D gene is possibly TRBD1 (6 bases). This CDR3 is built from 15 residues. The V gene lost 0 bases and the J gene lost 1 base, with 9 bases spanning the gap. The germline gives CDR1 WNHNN, CDR2 SYGVQD (reference sequence). Written as DNA, the CDR3 is TGCGCCAGCAGTGAGTCGGGGGCGACCCAAGAGACCCAGTACTTC. Protein: CASSESGATQETQYF.

The rearrangement links TRBV6-6 to TRBJ1-5; 11 bases are a match to TRBD1. The CDR3 extends over 16 amino acids. The germline V gene encodes CDR1 MNHNY and CDR2 SVGAGI (reference sequence). With V trimmed by 6 bases and J by 3 bases, 7 bases remained unmatched. CDR3 loop: CASSRRDRGINQPQHF. CDR3 DNA: TGTGCCAGCAGCCGCCGGGACAGGGGGATCAATCAGCCCCAGCATTTT.

Of note for this clone: Different DNA sequences within this sample yield the same CDR3. This chain joins TRBV28 and TRBJ1-5; D is unresolved. There are 12 residues in the CDR3. Germline CDR1 is MDHEN and CDR2 is SYDVKM. V lost 5 bases and J lost 2, with 4 bases in between. CDR3: CASSRGNQPQHF. Written as DNA, the CDR3 is TGTGCCAGCAGTCGAGGCAATCAGCCCCAGCATTTT. Full variable domain (rest looked up from reference TRBV28 and TRBJ1-5): DVKVTQSSRYLVKRTGEKVFLECVQDMDHENMFWYRQDPGLGLRLIYFSYDVKMKEKGDIPEGYSVSREKKERFSLILESASTNQTSMYLCASSRGNQPQHFGDGTRLSIL.

The gene calls are TRBV10-1 and TRBJ2-5; D is undetermined. This CDR3 spans 13 amino acids. Deletions cut 6 bases from V and 1 base from J, with 9 bases between. Germline CDR1 WNHNN, CDR2 SYGVQD (reference sequence). The CDR3 nucleotides are TGCGCCAGCAGCGACATCTCCCAAGAGACCCAGTACTTC. Translating gives CASSDISQETQYF.

The rearrangement joins TRBV4-1 to TRBJ2-7; 9 nucleotides match TRBD1. CDR1 and CDR2 from the germline V gene are MGHRA and YSYEKL. Trimming removed 5 bases from V and 2 bases from J; junction bases left unmatched: 7. This CDR3 is 15 amino acids long. CDR3 in amino acids: CASSSPGTGTYEQYF. For the CDR3, the DNA is TGCGCCAGCAGCAGTCCCGGGACAGGGACCTACGAGCAGTACTTC.

The rearrangement uses TRBV7-3 and TRBJ2-6; a possible D gene is TRBD1 (6 bases). V was clipped by 5 bases and J by 0 bases, with 14 bases between them. In germline, CDR1 is SGHTA, CDR2 FQGTGA. There are 17 residues in the CDR3. Written as DNA, the CDR3 is TGTGCCAGCAGCCCCCCCGGACAGAGCTCTGGGGCCAACGTCCTGACTTTC. Its protein product is CASSPPGQSSGANVLTF.

This chain links TRBV11-2 with TRBJ1-2; tentative D call: TRBD1 (6 bases). With 5 bases removed from V and 4 bases from J, the gap between germline ends came to 20 bases. The germline CDR1 and CDR2 sequences are SGHAT and FQNNGV. The CDR3 contains 16 residues. Here the CDR3 DNA reads TGTGCCAGCAGCGCGTCGGGACCTGGGGGCAGCTATGGCTACACCTTC. Its translation is CASSASGPGGSYGYTF.

This sequence joins TRBV7-8 and TRBJ2-5, with 9 nucleotides matching TRBD2. The CDR3 is 15 amino acids. Unmatched junction bases numbered 4, after V lost 1 base and J lost 4 bases. Germline CDR1 and CDR2: SGHVS and FQNEAQ. Here the CDR3 DNA reads TGTGCCAGCAGCTTAGTGGCTAGCGGGATAGAGACCCAGTACTTC. Translation: CASSLVASGIETQYF.

This sequence joins TRBV27 and TRBJ2-3, with 9 bases that match TRBD2. The germline V gene encodes CDR1 MNHEY and CDR2 SMNVEV (reference sequence). The CDR3 totals 18 residues. J lost 4 bases, V lost 0 bases, and 11 bases had no gene match. DNA of the CDR3: TGTGCCAGCAGTTTATCAAAGGGACTAGCCGGGTTAGCAGATACGCAGTATTTT. Encoded protein: CASSLSKGLAGLADTQYF.

V is TRBV18 and J is TRBJ2-3; maybe TRBD2 (5 bases). The CDR3 extends over 16 amino acids. Germline loops: CDR1 KGHSH, CDR2 LQKENI. With 0 bases removed from V and 6 bases from J, the gap between germline ends came to 16 bases. Here the CDR3 reads CASSPPRPGSRDTQYF. In DNA, the CDR3 is TGTGCCAGCTCACCACCGCGCCCGGGGAGCCGCGATACGCAGTATTTT.

This clone occurred once. The rearrangement uses TRBV6-1 and TRBJ1-5, with D uncertain. The ends were cut back, 7 bases at V and 3 bases at J, with 13 bases in the middle. This CDR3 contains 14 residues. The germline V gene encodes CDR1 MNHNS and CDR2 SASEGT. CDR3 in amino acids: CASKVEAPNQPQHF. The DNA of the CDR3 is TGTGCCAGCAAGGTAGAGGCCCCCAATCAGCCCCAGCATTTT.

This clone was seen once. The chain is built from TRBV13 and TRBJ2-7, with D hard to call. Germline CDR1 PRHDT, CDR2 FYEKMQ (reference sequence). Trimming stripped 5 bases from V and 6 bases from J, with 11 bases between. The CDR3 has 12 residues. The CDR3 is CASSLLAAEQYF. The DNA for the CDR3 is TGTGCCAGCAGCCTCCTCGCGGCCGAGCAGTACTTC. The full variable domain, its missing parts supplied by reference TRBV13 and TRBJ2-7, is AAGVIQSPRHLIKEKRETATLKCYPIPRHDTVYWYQQGPGQDPQFLISFYEKMQSDKGSIPDRFSAQQFSDYHSELNMSSLELGDSALYFCASSLLAAEQYFGPGTRLTVT.

This rearrangement joins TRBV11-2 to TRBJ2-1; 7 nucleotides align to TRBD1. The J segment lost 9 bases and the V segment lost 0 bases, leaving 5 bases of the junction unmatched. Germline CDR1 reads SGHAT; CDR2 reads FQNNGV. CDR3 length: 14 amino acids. CDR3 amino acids: CASSLDKGAGEQFF. The CDR3 DNA is TGTGCCAGCAGCTTAGATAAGGGGGCGGGTGAGCAGTTCTTC. Looking up the rest from reference TRBV11-2 and TRBJ2-1 gives the full variable domain: EAGVAQSPRYKIIEKRQSVAFWCNPISGHATLYWYQQILGQGPKLLIQFQNNGVVDDSQLPKDRFSAERLKGVDSTLKIQPAKLEDSAVYLCASSLDKGAGEQFFGPGTRLTVL.

The V and J genes are TRBV4-1 and TRBJ1-1; D not certain. Trimming pared 0 bases from V and 1 base from J, leaving 9 bases between. Germline CDR1 reads MGHRA; CDR2 reads YSYEKL. The CDR3 covers 15 residues. The CDR3 nucleotides are TGCGCCAGCAGCCAAGAGGGCAGCTGGAACACTGAAGCTTTCTTT. This translates into CASSQEGSWNTEAFF.

The chain couples TRBV28 to TRBJ2-5; perhaps TRBD2 as D (5 bases). Trimming removed 7 bases at V and 5 bases at J, with 17 bases between. CDR3 size: 14 residues. Germline assignment: CDR1 MDHEN and CDR2 SYDVKM. The DNA for the CDR3 is TGTGCCAGCACCGGGCTACTTGGCGGGGAGACCCAGTACTTC. It encodes CASTGLLGGETQYF.

The chain uses TRBV6-6 and TRBJ1-2; 7 nucleotides agree with TRBD1. The CDR3 is 14 amino acids. Germline CDR1 reads MNHNY; CDR2 reads SVGAGI (reference sequence). Trimming cost V 6 bases and J 1 base; bases outside gene matches: 5. The CDR3 DNA reads as TGTGCCAGCAGCCGGCGGGACAGTAACTATGGCTACACCTTC. Translating gives CASSRRDSNYGYTF.

The chain joins TRBV9 to TRBJ2-3; 7 bases align to TRBD1. Per germline, CDR1 SGDLS and CDR2 YYNGEE. This CDR3 is 16 amino acids long. Losses at the gene ends were 3 bases for V and 0 bases for J; bases not matched to a gene: 7. DNA for the CDR3: TGTGCCAGCAGCGCCGGACAGGTGGCTAGCACAGATACGCAGTATTTT. This encodes CASSAGQVASTDTQYF.

The CDR3 loop reads CASSLPGQTKNIQYF. Here the CDR3 DNA reads TGTGCCAGCTCACTACCGGGACAGACCAAAAACATTCAGTACTTC. This sequence joins TRBV18 and TRBJ2-4, with 7 bases identical to TRBD1. The V and J ends lost 4 bases and 2 bases, in that order; junction bases with no gene match: 5. CDR1 is KGHSH and CDR2 is LQKENI in the germline V gene. This CDR3 is 15 amino acids long.

The chain has TRBV9 and TRBJ1-1; D is unclear. Between the trimmed V and J ends, which lost 4 bases and 4 bases, there was a span of 17 bases. The CDR3 consists of 15 residues. Per germline, CDR1 SGDLS and CDR2 YYNGEE. The CDR3 reads CASSSHQATSTEAFF. Here the CDR3 DNA reads TGTGCCAGCAGCTCCCATCAGGCCACCTCCACTGAAGCTTTCTTT.

The chain combines TRBV5-1 with TRBJ1-1; D remains unclear. V was trimmed by 5 bases and J by 3 bases, leaving 8 bases between them. Germline CDR1 reads SGHRS; CDR2 reads YFSETQ. This CDR3 contains 12 residues. In nucleotides, the CDR3 is TGCGCCAGCAGGCTTACAGACACTGAAGCTTTCTTT. This gives the protein CASRLTDTEAFF.